This T cell receptor beta chain is drawn from a study of CD8 T cells in ankylosing spondylitis. Findings and limits, study-wide: Disease-linked clones bore a CD8+ phenotype and were relatively rare in peripheral blood. In the blood and synovial fluid of reactive arthritis, some motif variants had been previously reported. Matched ankylosing spondylitis synovial fluid reportedly contained a significantly enriched population of disease-linked clones.

Deletions cut 1 base from V and 0 bases from J, with 7 bases between. CDR1 and CDR2 (germline): GTSNPN, SVGIG (reference sequence). CDR3 length equals 14 residues. Quantitative 5'-RACE with molecular barcodes generated TCR beta libraries. TCRdb reanalysed the 5' RACE reads using MiXCR and keeps one entry per CDR3 protein. The sample consists of fewer than 200,000 distinct CDR3 sequences, about 18% of them appearing once. This clonotype was found a few times. Its antigen is not known. This sequence originates from a male donor with ankylosing spondylitis or in good health (not recorded which). V is TRBV30 and J is TRBJ2-4; D gene ambiguous. Sequenced sample: blood, either unsorted or a sorted T cell fraction (not recorded which). For the CDR3, the DNA is TGTGCCTGGAGTGATGTGATAGCCAAAAACATTCAGTACTTC. Its protein product is CAWSDVIAKNIQYF.